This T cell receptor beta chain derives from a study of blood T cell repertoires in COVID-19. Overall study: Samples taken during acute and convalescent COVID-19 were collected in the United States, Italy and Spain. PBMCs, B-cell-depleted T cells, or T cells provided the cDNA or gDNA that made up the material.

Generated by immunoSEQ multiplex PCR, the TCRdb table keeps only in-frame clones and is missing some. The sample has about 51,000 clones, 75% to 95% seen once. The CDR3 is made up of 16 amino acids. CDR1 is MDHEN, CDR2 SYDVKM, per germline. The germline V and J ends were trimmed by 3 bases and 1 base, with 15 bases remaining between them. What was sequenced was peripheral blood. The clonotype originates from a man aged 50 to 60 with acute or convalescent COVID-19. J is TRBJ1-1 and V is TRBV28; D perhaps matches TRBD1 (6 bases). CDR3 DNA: TGTGCCAGCAGTTTCCAGGGGCGGTATTGGAACACTGAAGCTTTCTTT. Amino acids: CASSFQGRYWNTEAFF. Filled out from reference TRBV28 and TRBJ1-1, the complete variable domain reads DVKVTQSSRYLVKRTGEKVFLECVQDMDHENMFWYRQDPGLGLRLIYFSYDVKMKEKGDIPEGYSVSREKKERFSLILESASTNQTSMYLCASSFQGRYWNTEAFFGQGTRLTVV.